The 3 T cell receptor beta chains below all came from one sample that was sequenced in a study of T cells in Graves' hyperthyroidism and ophthalmopathy. Amplification of TCR beta CDR3 regions was performed using RNA transcripts as template. HTBI primers were used for first-round RT-PCR of the TCR CDR3. TCRdb re-analysed the multiplex PCR reads in MiXCR, keeping a single row per CDR3 protein. The profile shows more than 300,000 distinct CDR3 sequences, about 15% of them singletons. The sequencing input was blood. The origin of the receptors is a woman in her twenties or thirties with Graves' hyperthyroidism that later progressed to Graves' ophthalmopathy.

The chain couples TRBV10-2 to TRBJ1-5; no clear D gene. Trimming took 6 bases from V and 0 from J, leaving 12 bases between them. Germline V gives CDR1 WSHSY, CDR2 SAAADI. The CDR3 extends over 15 amino acids. CDR3 DNA: TGCGCCAGCAGGGCCGACATCACTAGCAATCAGCCCCAGCATTTT. Protein sequence: CASRADITSNQPQHF.

Comment on this clonotype: This may arise from a read error, as a much more abundant clone is one base away. The gene calls are TRBV19 and TRBJ2-7; TRBD1 agrees at 7 bases. Germline CDR1 LNHDA, CDR2 SQIVND (reference sequence). There are 14 residues in the CDR3. The CDR3 DNA is TGTGTCAGTAGACGGACAGGAGAGGGCCACGAGCAGTACTTC. This gives the protein CVSRRTGEGHEQYF.

The chain uses TRBV7-9 and TRBJ1-6; TRBD1 agrees at 8 bases. The CDR3 is made up of 15 amino acids. J lost 9 bases, V lost 1 base, and 5 bases had no gene match. Germline CDR1 reads SEHNR; CDR2 reads FQNEAQ (reference sequence). CDR3 DNA: TGTGCCAGCAGCTTAGATGACAGGGGCAGTTCACCCCTCCACTTT. Translated, it gives CASSLDDRGSSPLHF. The variable domain in full, with the rest retrieved from reference TRBV7-9 and TRBJ1-6, is DTGVSQNPRHKITKRGQNVTFRCDPISEHNRLYWYRQTLGQGPEFLTYFQNEAQLEKSRLLSDRFSAERPKGSFSTLEIQRTEQGDSAMYLCASSLDDRGSSPLHFGNGTRLTVT.